Listed below are T cell receptor beta chains from one sample, sequenced in a study of response to subunit inactivated influenza vaccine. TCRdb processed the RT-PCR reads anew with MiXCR; each CDR3 protein has one entry. The sample lists about 500,000 distinct CDR3 sequences, approximately 16% occurring once. The specimen was CD4+ T cells sorted from PBMCs, collected about 23 months after vaccination. The source of these receptors is a man in his fifties or sixties who received an inactivated influenza vaccine. Each CDR3 is given with its conserved first and last residue. The order of the fields is clone size, D gene, J gene, V gene, CDR3 protein, CDR3 DNA. The D gene is left open where the match is weak. The listing skips clone size in some rows; elsewhere it reads once, few, many or a size class.

clone size: few
D gene: NA
J gene: TRBJ2-1
V gene: TRBV21-1
CDR3 protein: CARQREEREKQYNEQFF
CDR3 DNA: TGTGCCAGACAACGGGAGGAGCGGGAGAAACAATACAATGAGCAGTTCTTC

clone size: few
D gene: TRBD2
J gene: TRBJ2-1
V gene: TRBV7-2
CDR3 protein: CASSTPSGGFSNEQFF
CDR3 DNA: TGTGCCAGCAGCACCCCTAGCGGGGGGTTTTCAAATGAGCAGTTCTTC

clone size: NA
D gene: TRBD1
J gene: TRBJ1-2
V gene: TRBV28
CDR3 protein: CASSPGDSYGYTF
CDR3 DNA: TGTGCCAGCAGCCCGGGGGACAGCTATGGCTACACCTTC

clone size: NA
D gene: NA
J gene: TRBJ1-2
V gene: TRBV7-6
CDR3 protein: CASSPNEGRNGYTF
CDR3 DNA: TGTGCCAGCAGCCCTAACGAGGGACGGAATGGCTACACCTTC

clone size: NA
D gene: NA
J gene: TRBJ2-7
V gene: TRBV12-3/TRBV12-4
CDR3 protein: CASERRVYEQYF
CDR3 DNA: TGTGCCAGCGAACGACGTGTCTACGAGCAGTACTTC

clone size: NA
D gene: NA
J gene: TRBJ1-4
V gene: TRBV7-6
CDR3 protein: CASSSILTGPVQGREKLFF
CDR3 DNA: TGTGCCAGCAGCTCGATACTAACAGGGCCGGTGCAAGGAAGGGAAAAACTGTTTTTT

clone size: few
D gene: NA
J gene: TRBJ2-7
V gene: TRBV5-5
CDR3 protein: CASSSQGQSYEQYF
CDR3 DNA: TGTGCCAGCAGCTCCCAAGGACAGTCCTACGAGCAGTACTTC

clone size: NA
D gene: TRBD1
J gene: TRBJ2-3
V gene: TRBV10-3
CDR3 protein: CATTTGTGDSTDTQYF
CDR3 DNA: TGTGCCACAACCACCGGGACAGGGGACAGCACAGATACGCAGTATTTT

clone size: few
D gene: NA
J gene: TRBJ2-1
V gene: TRBV4-3
CDR3 protein: CASRVGVMAGEQFF
CDR3 DNA: TGCGCCAGCAGAGTGGGAGTAATGGCTGGTGAGCAGTTCTTC

clone size: few
D gene: NA
J gene: TRBJ1-2
V gene: TRBV18
CDR3 protein: CASSPGNGHLYGYTF
CDR3 DNA: TGTGCCAGCTCACCAGGGAACGGCCACCTCTATGGCTACACCTTC

clone size: NA
D gene: NA
J gene: TRBJ2-3
V gene: TRBV2
CDR3 protein: CASSEGLAGSTDTQYF
CDR3 DNA: TGTGCCAGCAGTGAAGGGTTGGCAGGGAGCACAGATACGCAGTATTTT

clone size: few
D gene: NA
J gene: TRBJ1-2
V gene: TRBV20-1
CDR3 protein: CSARVLQGSGYTF
CDR3 DNA: TGCAGTGCTAGAGTCCTCCAGGGGAGTGGCTACACCTTC

clone size: NA
D gene: TRBD1
J gene: TRBJ2-7
V gene: TRBV29-1
CDR3 protein: CSATGTPGGEQYF
CDR3 DNA: TGCAGCGCCACGGGAACCCCAGGGGGCGAGCAGTACTTC

clone size: NA
D gene: TRBD2
J gene: TRBJ2-1
V gene: TRBV7-9
CDR3 protein: CASSANTLGGLDEQFF
CDR3 DNA: TGTGCCAGCAGCGCAAACACCTTGGGGGGACTAGATGAGCAGTTCTTC

clone size: many
D gene: NA
J gene: TRBJ2-7
V gene: TRBV20-1
CDR3 protein: CSAGWHYYEQYF
CDR3 DNA: TGCAGTGCTGGGTGGCACTACTACGAGCAGTACTTC